This TCR beta chain was obtained from a study of T-cell memory formation after mild COVID-19. General study findings and limits: Some clones that responded were present in memory (sampled pre-infection), which suggests cross-reactive memory joined.

TCRdb itself ran the 5' RACE reads through MiXCR, one entry per CDR3 protein. The sample has 350,000 to 450,000 distinct CDR3 sequences, around 20% seen once. This clonotype was seen a few times. The antigen is not known. V was pared by 1 base and J by 5 bases, with 12 bases between. The germline CDR1 and CDR2 sequences are SEHNR and FQNEAQ (reference sequence). The CDR3 sequence is 14 residues long. The source of this sequence is an adult woman who had mild COVID-19 (a few samples of this study predate the infection). Cell type and time point are not known. The sample taken for sequencing was PBMCs or a T cell subset sorted from them (not recorded which). The V and J genes are TRBV7-9 and TRBJ2-7; D ambiguous. In nucleotides, the CDR3 is TGTGCCAGCAGCTTAGACCTAAGGGCAGACGAGCAGTACTTC. This codes for CASSLDLRADEQYF.